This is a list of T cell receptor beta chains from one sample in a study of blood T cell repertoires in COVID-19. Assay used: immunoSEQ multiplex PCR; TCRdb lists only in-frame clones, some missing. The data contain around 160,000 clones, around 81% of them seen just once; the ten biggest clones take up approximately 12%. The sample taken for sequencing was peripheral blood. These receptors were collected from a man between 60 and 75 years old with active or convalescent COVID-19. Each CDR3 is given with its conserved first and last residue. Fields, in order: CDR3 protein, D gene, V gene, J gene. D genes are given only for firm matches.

CDR3 protein: CASRIQRAVSGNTIYF
D gene: -
V gene: TRBV3-1/TRBV3-2
J gene: TRBJ1-3

CDR3 protein: CASSQPGQGFDQPQHF
D gene: TRBD1
V gene: TRBV4-1
J gene: TRBJ1-5

CDR3 protein: CASSLTGQEKLFF
D gene: -
V gene: TRBV5-6
J gene: TRBJ1-4

CDR3 protein: CASSPAGGGGGEQFF
D gene: TRBD2
V gene: TRBV27
J gene: TRBJ2-1

CDR3 protein: CASSTGETQYF
D gene: -
V gene: TRBV12-3/TRBV12-4
J gene: TRBJ2-5

CDR3 protein: CASRPGTGPYEQYF
D gene: TRBD1
V gene: TRBV27
J gene: TRBJ2-7

CDR3 protein: CASSPYGTGELFF
D gene: -
V gene: TRBV7-3
J gene: TRBJ2-2

CDR3 protein: CSGGEGASEQFF
D gene: -
V gene: TRBV29-1
J gene: TRBJ2-1

CDR3 protein: CASSSEGYLNYGYTF
D gene: -
V gene: TRBV5-4
J gene: TRBJ1-2

CDR3 protein: CASSPNYGEAGYTF
D gene: -
V gene: TRBV18
J gene: TRBJ1-2

CDR3 protein: CASSLFQGKQETQYF
D gene: -
V gene: TRBV7-2
J gene: TRBJ2-5

CDR3 protein: CASSATGGRLNEQFF
D gene: TRBD2
V gene: TRBV18
J gene: TRBJ2-1

CDR3 protein: CASREGSSYNEQFF
D gene: -
V gene: TRBV19
J gene: TRBJ2-1

CDR3 protein: CASSQETRDSFQETQYF
D gene: TRBD1
V gene: TRBV3-1/TRBV3-2
J gene: TRBJ2-5

CDR3 protein: CASSPGGGRGDTQYF
D gene: -
V gene: TRBV3-1/TRBV3-2
J gene: TRBJ2-3

CDR3 protein: CASSPEQGSNQPQHF
D gene: -
V gene: TRBV6-6
J gene: TRBJ1-5

CDR3 protein: CASSLRRGRDTQYF
D gene: -
V gene: TRBV27
J gene: TRBJ2-3

CDR3 protein: CASSSYRGEGADTQYF
D gene: TRBD1
V gene: TRBV13
J gene: TRBJ2-3

CDR3 protein: CATRGADTQYF
D gene: TRBD2
V gene: TRBV24-1
J gene: TRBJ2-3

CDR3 protein: CASSPRGASGTYEQYF
D gene: TRBD2
V gene: TRBV11-2
J gene: TRBJ2-7

CDR3 protein: CASSQTQRGNEQFF
D gene: -
V gene: TRBV7-6
J gene: TRBJ2-1

CDR3 protein: CASSIKGAADTQYF
D gene: TRBD1
V gene: TRBV19
J gene: TRBJ2-3

CDR3 protein: CASSLGGEQYF
D gene: -
V gene: TRBV12-3/TRBV12-4
J gene: TRBJ2-7

CDR3 protein: CASSQDYQGMVYEQYF
D gene: -
V gene: TRBV4-3
J gene: TRBJ2-7

CDR3 protein: CAISERPLGADTQYF
D gene: -
V gene: TRBV10-3
J gene: TRBJ2-3

CDR3 protein: CSVRTSGSDDTQYF
D gene: TRBD2
V gene: TRBV29-1
J gene: TRBJ2-3

CDR3 protein: CASSLLRGETQYF
D gene: TRBD2
V gene: TRBV5-4
J gene: TRBJ2-5

CDR3 protein: CASSESGTGGIYGYTF
D gene: TRBD1
V gene: TRBV6-1
J gene: TRBJ1-2

CDR3 protein: CASSPRTGTNYGYTF
D gene: TRBD1
V gene: TRBV6-5
J gene: TRBJ1-2

CDR3 protein: CASRPGQGINYGYTF
D gene: TRBD1
V gene: TRBV5-1
J gene: TRBJ1-2

CDR3 protein: CASSKRGGSLPQYF
D gene: -
V gene: TRBV6-5
J gene: TRBJ2-5

CDR3 protein: CASSFTGAQNIQYF
D gene: TRBD1
V gene: TRBV28
J gene: TRBJ2-4

CDR3 protein: CASSLGDTEAFF
D gene: -
V gene: TRBV28
J gene: TRBJ1-1

CDR3 protein: CASSYGEGEGYGYTF
D gene: -
V gene: TRBV6-6
J gene: TRBJ1-2

CDR3 protein: CASRAPPEQYF
D gene: -
V gene: TRBV28
J gene: TRBJ2-7

CDR3 protein: CASSPGQGEKLFF
D gene: -
V gene: TRBV3-1/TRBV3-2
J gene: TRBJ1-4

CDR3 protein: CASSWGTSGPTDTQYF
D gene: TRBD2
V gene: TRBV5-1
J gene: TRBJ2-3

CDR3 protein: CASTLPPGQVGRGKAFF
D gene: TRBD1
V gene: TRBV28
J gene: TRBJ1-1

CDR3 protein: CASSLGEGLYGYTF
D gene: -
V gene: TRBV5-4
J gene: TRBJ1-2

CDR3 protein: CASSLKAPDRVHGELFF
D gene: TRBD1
V gene: TRBV5-4
J gene: TRBJ2-2

CDR3 protein: CASRRGTGSYEQYF
D gene: TRBD1
V gene: TRBV6-5
J gene: TRBJ2-7

CDR3 protein: CASSVDRVETGELFF
D gene: -
V gene: TRBV9
J gene: TRBJ2-2

CDR3 protein: CASSQRQRRTEAFF
D gene: -
V gene: TRBV27
J gene: TRBJ1-1

CDR3 protein: CASSQWTGAYYGYTF
D gene: TRBD1
V gene: TRBV9
J gene: TRBJ1-2

CDR3 protein: CASSLDPPSSYNSPLHF
D gene: -
V gene: TRBV7-2
J gene: TRBJ1-6